The rows below give T cell receptor beta chains drawn from one sample of a study of cytotoxic CD8 clonotypes in ibrutinib-treated CLL. Clones were read by immunoSEQ multiplex PCR, and TCRdb kept only the in-frame ones, dropping some. In the table there are some 130,000 clones, less than 90% of which are singletons. Here the sequenced sample was PBMCs, taken after 24 months of ibrutinib treatment. The source of these receptors is a human donor with chronic lymphocytic leukemia. The CDR3 runs from the conserved cysteine through the conserved F or W. Fields, in order: D gene, clone size, J gene, V gene, CDR3 protein, CDR3 DNA. A D gene is named only where the DNA matches it firmly. Clone size is stated in some rows and not others, as once, few, many or a class when expanded.

D gene: TRBD1; clone size: .; J gene: TRBJ1-2; V gene: TRBV9; CDR3 protein: CASSITDRADYGYTF; CDR3 DNA: TGTGCCAGCAGCATAACAGACAGGGCCGACTATGGCTACACCTTC
D gene: TRBD1; clone size: .; J gene: TRBJ2-3; V gene: TRBV6-6; CDR3 protein: CASSPPGQGGSDTQYF; CDR3 DNA: TGTGCCAGCAGTCCGCCGGGACAGGGGGGGTCGGATACGCAGTATTTT
D gene: TRBD2; clone size: once; J gene: TRBJ2-4; V gene: TRBV19; CDR3 protein: CASSARLAGGNLAKNIQYF; CDR3 DNA: TGTGCCAGTAGTGCCCGACTAGCGGGGGGGAACCTAGCCAAAAACATTCAGTACTTC
D gene: .; clone size: .; J gene: TRBJ2-7; V gene: TRBV10-1; CDR3 protein: CASSESGRQVGQYF; CDR3 DNA: TGCGCCAGCAGTGAGTCGGGGCGACAAGTCGGGCAGTACTTC
D gene: .; clone size: .; J gene: TRBJ1-2; V gene: TRBV4-1; CDR3 protein: CASSQDSQGNYGYTF; CDR3 DNA: TGCGCCAGCAGCCAAGATTCGCAGGGAAACTATGGCTACACCTTC
D gene: .; clone size: .; J gene: TRBJ1-4; V gene: TRBV7-2; CDR3 protein: CASSPEGLQEKLFF; CDR3 DNA: TGTGCCAGCAGCCCAGAGGGACTTCAGGAAAAACTGTTTTTT
D gene: .; clone size: .; J gene: TRBJ1-4; V gene: TRBV6-5; CDR3 protein: CASRDPTNEKLFF; CDR3 DNA: TGTGCCAGCCGGGACCCAACTAATGAAAAACTGTTTTTT
D gene: .; clone size: .; J gene: TRBJ1-2; V gene: TRBV4-3; CDR3 protein: CASSQARRGGTNYGYTF; CDR3 DNA: TGCGCCAGCAGCCAAGCGCGGCGGGGCGGGACGAACTATGGCTACACCTTC
D gene: .; clone size: .; J gene: TRBJ2-1; V gene: TRBV9; CDR3 protein: CASSVATRSYNEQFF; CDR3 DNA: TGTGCCAGCAGCGTAGCGACACGCTCCTACAATGAGCAGTTCTTC
D gene: TRBD2; clone size: .; J gene: TRBJ2-3; V gene: TRBV10-2; CDR3 protein: CASSVAGGTDTQYF; CDR3 DNA: TGCGCCAGCAGTGTAGCGGGTGGCACAGATACGCAGTATTTT
D gene: .; clone size: .; J gene: TRBJ1-1; V gene: TRBV18; CDR3 protein: CASSPQGGGSEAFF; CDR3 DNA: TGTGCCAGCTCACCACAGGGTGGGGGCTCTGAAGCTTTCTTT
D gene: TRBD1; clone size: .; J gene: TRBJ2-7; V gene: TRBV2; CDR3 protein: CASSRDSSSSYEQYF; CDR3 DNA: TGTGCCAGCAGTAGGGACAGCTCCAGCTCCTACGAGCAGTACTTC
D gene: .; clone size: .; J gene: TRBJ1-5; V gene: TRBV2; CDR3 protein: CASTTAASHQPQHF; CDR3 DNA: TGTGCCAGCACCACAGCAGCATCGCATCAGCCCCAGCATTTT
D gene: .; clone size: few; J gene: TRBJ1-1; V gene: TRBV14; CDR3 protein: CASSQVAVTEAFF; CDR3 DNA: TGTGCCAGCAGCCAAGTGGCCGTTACTGAAGCTTTCTTT
D gene: .; clone size: .; J gene: TRBJ2-2; V gene: TRBV25-1; CDR3 protein: CASSEVRGYSGELFF; CDR3 DNA: TGTGCCAGCAGTGAAGTCAGGGGTTACTCCGGGGAGCTGTTTTTT
D gene: .; clone size: .; J gene: TRBJ1-3; V gene: TRBV6-5; CDR3 protein: CASGTGAGNTIYF; CDR3 DNA: TGTGCCAGTGGGACGGGGGCTGGAAACACCATATATTTT
D gene: TRBD1; clone size: .; J gene: TRBJ1-5; V gene: TRBV7-8; CDR3 protein: CASSLITDRAPLWQPQHF; CDR3 DNA: TGTGCCAGCAGCTTAATCACGGACAGGGCCCCCCTCTGGCAGCCCCAGCATTTT
D gene: TRBD1; clone size: .; J gene: TRBJ1-5; V gene: TRBV19; CDR3 protein: CASSIVYRDRNQPQHF; CDR3 DNA: TGTGCCAGTAGTATAGTTTACCGGGACAGGAATCAGCCCCAGCATTTT
D gene: TRBD2; clone size: once; J gene: TRBJ2-5; V gene: TRBV27; CDR3 protein: CASSPRLAGSQETQYF; CDR3 DNA: TGTGCCAGCAGTCCAAGACTAGCGGGGAGCCAAGAGACCCAGTACTTC
D gene: .; clone size: .; J gene: TRBJ1-3; V gene: TRBV9; CDR3 protein: CASSNPGSISGNTIYF; CDR3 DNA: TGTGCCAGCAGCAACCCCGGGTCCATCTCTGGAAACACCATATATTTT
D gene: .; clone size: .; J gene: TRBJ1-2; V gene: TRBV28; CDR3 protein: CATTRLLGSYGYTF; CDR3 DNA: TGTGCCACCACCCGGCTCCTCGGTAGCTATGGCTACACCTTC
D gene: .; clone size: .; J gene: TRBJ1-1; V gene: TRBV30; CDR3 protein: CASLNHGGKTEAFF; CDR3 DNA: TGTGCCTCACTAAACCACGGCGGGAAGACTGAAGCTTTCTTT
D gene: .; clone size: .; J gene: TRBJ2-3; V gene: TRBV19; CDR3 protein: CASSSFAGGGWADTQYF; CDR3 DNA: TGTGCCAGTAGTTCTTTTGCTGGCGGGGGCTGGGCGGATACGCAGTATTTT
D gene: .; clone size: .; J gene: TRBJ1-4; V gene: TRBV5-1; CDR3 protein: CASSLGEPTNEKLFF; CDR3 DNA: TGCGCCAGCAGCTTGGGAGAACCAACTAATGAAAAACTGTTTTTT
D gene: .; clone size: .; J gene: TRBJ1-2; V gene: TRBV19; CDR3 protein: CASSKGDIRWGRSYGYTF; CDR3 DNA: TGTGCCAGTAGTAAAGGGGACATCAGGTGGGGGCGAAGCTATGGCTACACCTTC
D gene: .; clone size: .; J gene: TRBJ1-4; V gene: TRBV18; CDR3 protein: CASSPGTAADEKLFF; CDR3 DNA: TGTGCCAGCTCACCCGGGACCGCCGCGGATGAAAAACTGTTTTTT
D gene: .; clone size: once; J gene: TRBJ2-2; V gene: TRBV7-9; CDR3 protein: CASSPVPTGELFF; CDR3 DNA: TGTGCCAGCAGCCCCGTTCCGACCGGGGAGCTGTTTTTT
D gene: .; clone size: .; J gene: TRBJ1-5; V gene: TRBV27; CDR3 protein: CASSLMRYDQPQHF; CDR3 DNA: TGTGCCAGCAGTTTAATGCGTTATGATCAGCCCCAGCATTTT
D gene: .; clone size: .; J gene: TRBJ2-4; V gene: TRBV4-1; CDR3 protein: CASSQFRPSDIQYF; CDR3 DNA: TGCGCCAGCAGCCAATTTAGGCCATCAGACATTCAGTACTTC
D gene: .; clone size: .; J gene: TRBJ1-1; V gene: TRBV5-5; CDR3 protein: CASSYEGAGKAFF; CDR3 DNA: TGTGCCAGCAGTTATGAAGGGGCAGGGAAAGCTTTCTTT
D gene: TRBD1; clone size: .; J gene: TRBJ2-5; V gene: TRBV7-2; CDR3 protein: CASSPPGQQETQYF; CDR3 DNA: TGTGCCAGCAGCCCCCCGGGACAGCAAGAGACCCAGTACTTC
D gene: .; clone size: .; J gene: TRBJ1-1; V gene: TRBV5-1; CDR3 protein: CASNLGGFDTEAFF; CDR3 DNA: TGCGCCAGCAACTTGGGGGGTTTCGACACTGAAGCTTTCTTT
D gene: .; clone size: .; J gene: TRBJ2-7; V gene: TRBV30; CDR3 protein: CAWSVPGHQRDEQYF; CDR3 DNA: TGTGCCTGGAGTGTACCGGGACACCAAAGAGACGAGCAGTACTTC
D gene: TRBD1; clone size: .; J gene: TRBJ2-3; V gene: TRBV27; CDR3 protein: CASSRIGTGGTDTQYF; CDR3 DNA: TGTGCCAGCAGTCGTATCGGGACAGGGGGCACAGATACGCAGTATTTT
D gene: .; clone size: once; J gene: TRBJ2-7; V gene: TRBV7-9; CDR3 protein: CASSFPDRRAEQYF; CDR3 DNA: TGTGCCAGCAGCTTCCCGGACAGAAGGGCCGAGCAGTACTTC
D gene: .; clone size: .; J gene: TRBJ1-5; V gene: TRBV27; CDR3 protein: CASRPDSYPWGQPQHF; CDR3 DNA: TGTGCCAGCAGACCAGACAGCTACCCGTGGGGCCAGCCCCAGCATTTT
D gene: TRBD2; clone size: .; J gene: TRBJ2-3; V gene: TRBV5-4; CDR3 protein: CASSLGGLGTDTQYF; CDR3 DNA: TGTGCCAGCAGCTTGGGGGGACTAGGCACAGATACGCAGTATTTT
D gene: .; clone size: .; J gene: TRBJ2-4; V gene: TRBV7-2; CDR3 protein: CASNLTPGIQYF; CDR3 DNA: TGTGCCAGCAACCTCACCCCGGGAATTCAGTACTTC
D gene: .; clone size: .; J gene: TRBJ1-5; V gene: TRBV16; CDR3 protein: CASSQSKSNQPQHF; CDR3 DNA: TGTGCCAGCAGCCAATCGAAAAGCAATCAGCCCCAGCATTTT
D gene: .; clone size: once; J gene: TRBJ2-7; V gene: TRBV2; CDR3 protein: CASIAGTYEQYF; CDR3 DNA: TGTGCCAGCATTGCCGGAACCTACGAGCAGTACTTC
D gene: .; clone size: few; J gene: TRBJ1-5; V gene: TRBV7-9; CDR3 protein: CASSSRFDGQPQHF; CDR3 DNA: TGTGCCAGCAGTTCCCGCTTCGATGGACAGCCCCAGCATTTT
D gene: TRBD1; clone size: .; J gene: TRBJ2-7; V gene: TRBV30; CDR3 protein: CAWGQDDYEQYF; CDR3 DNA: TGTGCCTGGGGACAGGATGACTACGAGCAGTACTTC
D gene: .; clone size: .; J gene: TRBJ1-1; V gene: TRBV7-6; CDR3 protein: CASSLAIGGPLNTEAFF; CDR3 DNA: TGTGCCAGCAGCTTAGCGATTGGGGGACCACTGAACACTGAAGCTTTCTTT
D gene: .; clone size: .; J gene: TRBJ1-4; V gene: TRBV5-1; CDR3 protein: CASKMGQGTNEKLFF; CDR3 DNA: TGCGCCAGCAAAATGGGGCAGGGCACTAATGAAAAACTGTTTTTT
D gene: TRBD1; clone size: .; J gene: TRBJ2-7; V gene: TRBV30; CDR3 protein: CAWSVDRAYEQYF; CDR3 DNA: TGTGCCTGGAGTGTGGACAGGGCCTACGAGCAGTACTTC